This record covers a single T cell receptor beta chain. This sample is part of a study of Ad26.COV2.S vaccination and SARS-CoV-2 variants. At the level of the study: This donor came from the COV1001 trial of Ad26.COV2.S.

Sample treatment: about 20 received Ad26.COV2.S at low or high dose, single or two shots; about 5 received placebo; per-sample allocation not given. It was on day 63 after the first vaccine or placebo injection that samples were taken. An Ad26 vector was used to express Wuhan-strain SARS-CoV-2 spike as the vaccine. TCRdb's copy holds only in-frame clones and misses some; the assay was immunoSEQ multiplex PCR. The sample yields 300,000 to 400,000 clones, roughly 84% seen once. Germline lookup yields CDR1 SNHLY and CDR2 FYNNEI. The CDR3 sequence is 16 residues long. V lost 8 bases to trimming and J lost 3 bases, with 22 bases between them.

The sequencing used peripheral blood, collected in a trial of Ad26.COV2.S vaccine versus placebo. This TCR was sampled from a person aged 18 to 65 who received the Ad26.COV2.S COVID-19 vaccine or a placebo. The chain carries TRBV2 and TRBJ1-1; a weak D match, TRBD1 (6 bases). CDR3 nucleotide sequence: TGTGCCAGCCGACTAGAAGGGGGAGTGAGTCACACTGAAGCTTTCTTT. This gives the protein CASRLEGGVSHTEAFF.